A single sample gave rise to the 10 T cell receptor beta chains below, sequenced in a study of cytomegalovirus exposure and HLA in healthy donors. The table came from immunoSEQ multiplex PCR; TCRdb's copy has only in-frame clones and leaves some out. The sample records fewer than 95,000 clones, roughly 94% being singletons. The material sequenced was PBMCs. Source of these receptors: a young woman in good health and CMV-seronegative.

The CDR3 loop is CASSLNLGHENSPLHF. Written as DNA, the CDR3 is TGTGCCAGCAGCTTAAACTTAGGACACGAAAATTCACCCCTCCACTTT. The rearrangement uses TRBV7-8 and TRBJ1-6; D possibly corresponds to TRBD1 (5 bases). The CDR3 covers 16 residues. The V gene lost 2 bases and the J gene lost 7 bases, with 15 bases spanning the gap. The germline CDR1 and CDR2 sequences are SGHVS and FQNEAQ.

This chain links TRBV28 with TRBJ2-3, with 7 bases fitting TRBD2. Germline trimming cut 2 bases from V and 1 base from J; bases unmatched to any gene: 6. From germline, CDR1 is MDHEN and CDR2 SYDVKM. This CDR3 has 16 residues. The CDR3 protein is CASSLSPGRGTDTQYF. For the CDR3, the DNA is TGTGCCAGCAGTTTAAGTCCGGGGAGGGGCACAGATACGCAGTATTTT.

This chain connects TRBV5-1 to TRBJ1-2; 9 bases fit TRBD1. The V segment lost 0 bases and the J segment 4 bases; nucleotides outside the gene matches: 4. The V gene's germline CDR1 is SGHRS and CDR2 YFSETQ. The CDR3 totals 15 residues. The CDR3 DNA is TGCGCCAGCAGCTTGGGAGGGACAGGGTTCTATGGCTACACCTTC. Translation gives CASSLGGTGFYGYTF.

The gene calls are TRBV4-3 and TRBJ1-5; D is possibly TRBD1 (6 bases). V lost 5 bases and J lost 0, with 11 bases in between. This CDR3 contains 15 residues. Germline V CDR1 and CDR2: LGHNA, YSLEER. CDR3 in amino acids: CASSGRTVSNQPQHF. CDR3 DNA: TGCGCCAGCAGCGGCCGGACAGTTAGCAATCAGCCCCAGCATTTT.

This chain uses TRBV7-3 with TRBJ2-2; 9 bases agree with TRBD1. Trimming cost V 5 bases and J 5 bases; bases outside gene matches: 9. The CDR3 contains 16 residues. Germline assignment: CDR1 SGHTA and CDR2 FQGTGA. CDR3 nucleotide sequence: TGTGCCAGCAGCCCGGATTGGACAGGGGTGACCGGGGAGCTGTTTTTT. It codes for CASSPDWTGVTGELFF.

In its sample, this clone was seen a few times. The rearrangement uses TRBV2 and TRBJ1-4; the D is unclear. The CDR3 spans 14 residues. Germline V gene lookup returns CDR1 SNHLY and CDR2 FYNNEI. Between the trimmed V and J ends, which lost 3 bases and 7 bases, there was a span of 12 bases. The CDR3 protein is CASSDGVESEKLFF. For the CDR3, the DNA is TGTGCCAGCAGTGACGGGGTGGAGTCTGAAAAACTGTTTTTT.

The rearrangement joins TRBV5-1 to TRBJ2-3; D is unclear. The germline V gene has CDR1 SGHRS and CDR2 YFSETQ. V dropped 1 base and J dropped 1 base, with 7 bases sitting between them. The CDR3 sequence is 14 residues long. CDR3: CASSLNSRTDTQYF. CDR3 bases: TGCGCCAGCAGCTTGAACTCCCGCACAGATACGCAGTATTTT.

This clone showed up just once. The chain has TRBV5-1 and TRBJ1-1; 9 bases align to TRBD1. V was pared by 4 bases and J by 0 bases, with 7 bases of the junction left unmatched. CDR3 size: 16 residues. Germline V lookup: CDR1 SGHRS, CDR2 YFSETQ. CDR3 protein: CASSRGQGRMNTEAFF. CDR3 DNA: TGCGCCAGCAGCCGCGGACAGGGGAGGATGAACACTGAAGCTTTCTTT. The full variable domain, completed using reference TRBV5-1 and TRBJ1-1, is KAGVTQTPRYLIKTRGQQVTLSCSPISGHRSVSWYQQTPGQGLQFLFEYFSETQRNKGNFPGRFSGRQFSNSRSEMNVSTLELGDSALYLCASSRGQGRMNTEAFFGQGTRLTVV.

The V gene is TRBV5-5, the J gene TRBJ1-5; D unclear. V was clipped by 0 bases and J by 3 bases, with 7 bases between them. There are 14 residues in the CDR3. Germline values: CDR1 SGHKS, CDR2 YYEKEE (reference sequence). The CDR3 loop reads CASSLVSVNQPQHF. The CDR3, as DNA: TGTGCCAGCAGCTTGGTGTCAGTCAATCAGCCCCAGCATTTT.

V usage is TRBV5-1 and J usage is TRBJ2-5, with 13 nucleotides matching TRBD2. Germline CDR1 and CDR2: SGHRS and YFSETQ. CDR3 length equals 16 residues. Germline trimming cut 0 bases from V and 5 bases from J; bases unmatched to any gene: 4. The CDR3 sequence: CASSLALTSGGETQYF. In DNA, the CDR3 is TGCGCCAGCAGCTTGGCGTTGACTAGCGGGGGGGAGACCCAGTACTTC.